This TCR beta chain is drawn from a study of control samples from healthy donors and cancer patients. The protocol was immunoSEQ multiplex PCR, while the TCRdb copy is restricted to in-frame clones and leaves out a portion. The data contain under 200,000 clones, 90% to 95% of them singletons. This TCR was sampled from a woman aged 25 to 39 in good health. The source material was blood.

The CDR3 is CASSIENRVGQPQHF. The CDR3 region has the DNA TGTGCCAGTAGTATAGAGAACAGGGTAGGTCAGCCCCAGCATTTT. This sequence joins TRBV19 and TRBJ1-5; tentative D call: TRBD1 (6 bases). Germline lookup yields CDR1 LNHDA and CDR2 SQIVND (reference sequence). The CDR3 consists of 15 residues. V was cut by 0 bases and J by 6 bases, with 12 bases left in between. The full variable domain, in which reference TRBV19 and TRBJ1-5 provide the parts outside the CDR3, is DGGITQSPKYLFRKEGQNVTLSCEQNLNHDAMYWYRQDPGQGLRLIYYSQIVNDFQKGDIAEGYSVSREKKESFPLTVTSAQKNPTAFYLCASSIENRVGQPQHFGDGTRLSIL.